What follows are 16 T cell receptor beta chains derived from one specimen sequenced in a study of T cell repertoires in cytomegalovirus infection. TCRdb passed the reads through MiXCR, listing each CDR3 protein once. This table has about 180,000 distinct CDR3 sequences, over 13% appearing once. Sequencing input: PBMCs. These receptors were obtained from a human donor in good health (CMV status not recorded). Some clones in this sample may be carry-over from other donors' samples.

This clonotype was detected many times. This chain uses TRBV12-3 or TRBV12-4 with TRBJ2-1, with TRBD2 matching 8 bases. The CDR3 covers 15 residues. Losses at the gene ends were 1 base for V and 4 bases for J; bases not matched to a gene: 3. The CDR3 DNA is TGTGCCAGCAGTTTAGAGAGCGGGAGATACAATGAGCAGTTCTTC. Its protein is CASSLESGRYNEQFF.

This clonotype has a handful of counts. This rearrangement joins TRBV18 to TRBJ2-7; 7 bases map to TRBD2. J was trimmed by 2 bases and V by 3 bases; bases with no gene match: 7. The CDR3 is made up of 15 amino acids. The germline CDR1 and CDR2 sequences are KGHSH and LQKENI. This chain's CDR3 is CASSPTMGRAYEQYF. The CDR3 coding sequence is TGTGCCAGCTCACCCACCATGGGGAGGGCCTACGAGCAGTACTTC.

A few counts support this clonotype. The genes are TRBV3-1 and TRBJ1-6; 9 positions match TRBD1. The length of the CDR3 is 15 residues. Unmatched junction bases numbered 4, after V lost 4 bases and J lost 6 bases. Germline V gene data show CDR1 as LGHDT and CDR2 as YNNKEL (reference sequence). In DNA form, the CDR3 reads TGTGCCAGCAGCCCGGGACAGGGATTTAATTCACCCCTCCACTTT. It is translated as CASSPGQGFNSPLHF.

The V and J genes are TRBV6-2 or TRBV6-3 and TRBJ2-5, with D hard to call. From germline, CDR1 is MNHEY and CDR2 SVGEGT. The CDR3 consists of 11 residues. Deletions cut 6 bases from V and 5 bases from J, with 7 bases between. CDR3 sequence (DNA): TGTGCCAGCAGCGCTCCGGAGACCCAGTACTTC. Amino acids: CASSAPETQYF.

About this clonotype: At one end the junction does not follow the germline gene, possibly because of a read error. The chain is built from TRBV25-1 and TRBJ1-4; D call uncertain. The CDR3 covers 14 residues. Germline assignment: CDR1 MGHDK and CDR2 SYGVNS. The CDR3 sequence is CTSSDPFLSPQLFF. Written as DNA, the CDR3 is TGTACCAGCAGTGATCCCTTTCTAAGTCCCCAACTGTTTTTT.

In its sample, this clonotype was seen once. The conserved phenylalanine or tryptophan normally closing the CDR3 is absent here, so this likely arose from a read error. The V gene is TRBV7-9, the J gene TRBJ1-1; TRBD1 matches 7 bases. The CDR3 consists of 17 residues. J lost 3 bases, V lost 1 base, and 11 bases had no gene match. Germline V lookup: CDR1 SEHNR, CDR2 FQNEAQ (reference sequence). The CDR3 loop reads CASSLVTKQGYDTEAFL. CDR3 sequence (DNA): TGTGCCAGCAGCTTAGTGACGAAACAGGGGTACGACACTGAAGCTTTCCTT.

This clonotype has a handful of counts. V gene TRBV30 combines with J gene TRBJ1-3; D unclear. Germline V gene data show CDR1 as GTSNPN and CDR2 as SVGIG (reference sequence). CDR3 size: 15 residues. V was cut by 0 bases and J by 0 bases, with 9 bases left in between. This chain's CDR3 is CAWSVGAISGNTIYF. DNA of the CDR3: TGTGCCTGGAGTGTAGGAGCCATCTCTGGAAACACCATATATTTT. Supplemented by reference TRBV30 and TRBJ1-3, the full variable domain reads SQTIHQWPATLVQPVGSPLSLECTVEGTSNPNLYWYRQAAGRGLQLLFYSVGIGQISSEVPQNLSASRPQDRQFILSSKKLLLSDSGFYLCAWSVGAISGNTIYFGEGSWLTVV.

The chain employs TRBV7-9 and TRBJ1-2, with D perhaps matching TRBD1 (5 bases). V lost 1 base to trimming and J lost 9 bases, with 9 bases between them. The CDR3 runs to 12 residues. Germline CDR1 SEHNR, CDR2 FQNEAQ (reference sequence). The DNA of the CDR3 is TGTGCCAGCAGCTTAGAAACGGGGCGCTACACCTTC. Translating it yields CASSLETGRYTF.

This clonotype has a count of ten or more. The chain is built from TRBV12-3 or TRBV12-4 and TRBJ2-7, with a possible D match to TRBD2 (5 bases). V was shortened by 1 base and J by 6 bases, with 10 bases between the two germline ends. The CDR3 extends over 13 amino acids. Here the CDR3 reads CASSLGGASEQYV. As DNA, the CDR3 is TGTGCCAGCAGTTTAGGGGGAGCGAGCGAGCAGTACGTC.

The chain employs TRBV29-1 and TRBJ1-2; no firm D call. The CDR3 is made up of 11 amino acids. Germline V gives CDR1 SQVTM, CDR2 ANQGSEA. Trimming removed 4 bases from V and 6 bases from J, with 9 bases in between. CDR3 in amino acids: CSVVRADGYTF. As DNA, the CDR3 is TGCAGCGTTGTAAGAGCAGATGGCTACACCTTC.

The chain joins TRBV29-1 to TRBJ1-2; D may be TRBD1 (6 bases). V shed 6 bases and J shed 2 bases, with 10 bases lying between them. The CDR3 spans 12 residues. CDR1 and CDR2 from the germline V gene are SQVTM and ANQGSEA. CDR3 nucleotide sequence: TGCAGCGTCGCACAGGGAAACTATGGCTACACCTTC. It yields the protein CSVAQGNYGYTF. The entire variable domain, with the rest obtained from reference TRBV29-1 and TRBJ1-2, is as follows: SAVISQKPSRDICQRGTSLTIQCQVDSQVTMMFWYRQQPGQSLTLIATANQGSEATYESGFVIDKFPISRPNLTFSTLTVSNMSPEDSSIYLCSVAQGNYGYTFGSGTRLTVV.

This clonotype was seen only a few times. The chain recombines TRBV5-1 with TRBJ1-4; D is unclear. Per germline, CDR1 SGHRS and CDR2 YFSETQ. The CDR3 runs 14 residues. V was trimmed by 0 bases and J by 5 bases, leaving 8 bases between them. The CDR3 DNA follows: TGCGCCAGCAGCTTGGACAAGGCAAATGAAAAACTGTTTTTT. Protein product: CASSLDKANEKLFF.

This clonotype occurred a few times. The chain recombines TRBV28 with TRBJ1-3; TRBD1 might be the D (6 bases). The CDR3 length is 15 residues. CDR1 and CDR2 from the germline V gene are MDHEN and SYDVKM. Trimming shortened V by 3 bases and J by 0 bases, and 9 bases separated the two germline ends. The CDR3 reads CASSLPTGSGNTIYF. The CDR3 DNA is TGTGCCAGCAGTTTGCCGACAGGCTCTGGAAACACCATATATTTT.

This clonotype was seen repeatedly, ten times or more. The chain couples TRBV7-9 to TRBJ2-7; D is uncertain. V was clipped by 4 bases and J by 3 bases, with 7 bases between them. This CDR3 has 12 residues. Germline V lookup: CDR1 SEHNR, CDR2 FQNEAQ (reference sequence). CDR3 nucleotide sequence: TGTGCCAGCAGCTCGGACGACTACGAGCAGTACTTC. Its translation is CASSSDDYEQYF.

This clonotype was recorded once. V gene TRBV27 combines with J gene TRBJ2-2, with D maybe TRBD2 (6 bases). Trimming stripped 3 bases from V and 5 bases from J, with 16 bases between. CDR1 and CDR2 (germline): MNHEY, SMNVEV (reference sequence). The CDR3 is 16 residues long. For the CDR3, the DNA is TGTGCCAGCAGTTTTTATTGGACTAACCAAACCGGGGAGCTGTTTTTT. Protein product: CASSFYWTNQTGELFF.

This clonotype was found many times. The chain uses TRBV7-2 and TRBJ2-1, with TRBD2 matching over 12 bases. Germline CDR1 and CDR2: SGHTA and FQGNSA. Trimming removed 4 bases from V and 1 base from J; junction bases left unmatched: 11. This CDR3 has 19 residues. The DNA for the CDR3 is TGTGCCAGCAGCTATCTTCACGGACTAGCGGGATCTTCCTACAATGAGCAGTTCTTC. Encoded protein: CASSYLHGLAGSSYNEQFF. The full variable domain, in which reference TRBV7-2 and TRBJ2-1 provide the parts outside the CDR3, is GAGVSQSPSNKVTEKGKDVELRCDPISGHTALYWYRQSLGQGLEFLIYFQGNSAPDKSGLPSDRFSAERTGGSVSTLTIQRTQQEDSAVYLCASSYLHGLAGSSYNEQFFGPGTRLTVL.